The clone carrying this T cell receptor beta chain was seen many times. TCRdb analysed the 5' RACE reads with MiXCR anew, one entry per CDR3 protein. Of 30,000 to 40,000 distinct CDR3 sequences in the sample, roughly 5% were seen once. The data originate from a study of early T cells in non-severe SARS-CoV-2 infection. CDR1 and CDR2 (germline): SQVTM, ANQGSEA. After removal of 4 bases from V and 10 bases from J, the junction contained 5 bases not matched to a gene. This CDR3 contains 11 residues. The sample taken for sequencing was whole blood. The genes are TRBV29-1 and TRBJ1-1, with 8 bases identical to TRBD1. The origin of this receptor is an adult who was a healthcare worker with PCR-confirmed SARS-CoV-2 infection or an uninfected control (not recorded which). CDR3 coding DNA: TGCAGCGTTGCCCAGGGGGCGAGAGCTTTCTTT. This sequence encodes CSVAQGARAFF.